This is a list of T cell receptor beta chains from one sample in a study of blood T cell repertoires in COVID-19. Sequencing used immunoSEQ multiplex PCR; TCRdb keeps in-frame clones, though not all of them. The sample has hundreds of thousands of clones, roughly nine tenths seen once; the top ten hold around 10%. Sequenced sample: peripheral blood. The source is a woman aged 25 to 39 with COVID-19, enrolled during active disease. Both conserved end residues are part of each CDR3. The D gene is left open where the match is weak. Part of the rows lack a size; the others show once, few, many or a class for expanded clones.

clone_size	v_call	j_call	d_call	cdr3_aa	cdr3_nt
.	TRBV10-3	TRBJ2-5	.	CAISEQAGARAQYF	TGTGCCATCAGTGAACAGGCGGGGGCAAGGGCCCAGTACTTC
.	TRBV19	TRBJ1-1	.	CASSTGQTEAFF	TGTGCCAGTAGTACCGGACAGACAGAAGCTTTCTTT
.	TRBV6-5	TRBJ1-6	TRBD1	CASSPEGGSPLHF	TGTGCCAGCAGCCCCGAAGGGGGCTCACCCCTCCACTTT
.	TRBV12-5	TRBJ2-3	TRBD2	CASGPPGGGVTDTQYF	TGTGCTAGTGGTCCCCCCGGCGGGGGGGTCACAGATACGCAGTATTTT
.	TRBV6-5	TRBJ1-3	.	CASSSDREDSRNTIYF	TGTGCCAGCAGTTCGGACCGGGAGGATTCGAGAAACACCATATATTTT
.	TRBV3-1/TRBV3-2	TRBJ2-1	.	CASSQTGRVQFF	TGTGCCAGCAGCCAAACAGGGAGAGTGCAGTTCTTC
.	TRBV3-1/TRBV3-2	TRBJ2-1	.	CASSPGRRSSYNEQFF	TGTGCCAGCAGCCCAGGAAGGAGGTCCTCCTACAATGAGCAGTTCTTC
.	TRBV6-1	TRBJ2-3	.	CASSESGLTNTDTQYF	TGTGCCAGCAGTGAATCGGGACTCACGAACACAGATACGCAGTATTTT
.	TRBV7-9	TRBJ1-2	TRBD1	CASSLVTTGTGYGYTF	TGTGCCAGCAGCTTAGTTACAACCGGGACAGGGTATGGCTACACCTTC
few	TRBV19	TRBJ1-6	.	CASSISGLGNSPLHF	TGTGCCAGTAGTATCAGTGGTCTTGGTAATTCACCCCTCCACTTT
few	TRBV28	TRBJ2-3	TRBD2	CASSAAGRGDQDTQYF	TGTGCCAGCAGTGCCGCGGGGCGGGGGGACCAAGATACGCAGTATTTT
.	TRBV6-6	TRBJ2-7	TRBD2	CASSYPKGGGAHEQYF	TGTGCCAGCAGTTACCCAAAGGGCGGGGGGGCTCACGAGCAGTACTTC
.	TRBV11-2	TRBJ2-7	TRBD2	CASSELAGGDHF	TGTGCCAGCAGCGAGTTAGCGGGGGGCGACCACTTC
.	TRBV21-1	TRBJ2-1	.	CASSCAQVHFYNEQFF	TGTGCCAGCAGCTGCGCACAGGTCCATTTCTACAATGAGCAGTTCTTC
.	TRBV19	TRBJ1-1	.	CASSIRIWTRMNTEAFF	TGTGCCAGTAGTATCCGGATTTGGACACGGATGAACACTGAAGCTTTCTTT
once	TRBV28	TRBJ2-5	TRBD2	CASSFPSGGARVPEETQYF	TGTGCCAGCAGTTTCCCCAGCGGGGGTGCACGCGTACCTGAGGAGACCCAGTACTTC
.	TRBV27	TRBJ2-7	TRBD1	CASSSYRGSYEQYF	TGTGCCAGCAGTTCTTACAGGGGGTCCTACGAGCAGTACTTC
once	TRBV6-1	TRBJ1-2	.	CASSDSWGPPNYGYTF	TGTGCCAGCAGTGATTCCTGGGGGCCCCCTAACTATGGCTACACCTTC
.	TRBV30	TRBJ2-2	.	CAWMAGALSTGELFF	TGTGCCTGGATGGCGGGGGCCTTAAGCACCGGGGAGCTGTTTTTT
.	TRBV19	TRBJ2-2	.	CASSYQGQGELFF	TGTGCCAGTAGTTATCAGGGGCAAGGGGAGCTGTTTTTT
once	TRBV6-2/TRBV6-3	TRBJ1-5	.	CASSYGLRNQPQHF	TGTGCCAGCAGTTACGGCCTCCGCAATCAGCCCCAGCATTTT
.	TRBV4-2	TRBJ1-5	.	CASSQVQGSSQPQHF	TGTGCCAGCAGCCAAGTTCAGGGAAGTAGTCAGCCCCAGCATTTT
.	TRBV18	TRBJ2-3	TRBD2	CASSPPTSRRTDTQYF	TGTGCCAGCTCACCCCCGACTAGCCGCCGCACAGATACGCAGTATTTT
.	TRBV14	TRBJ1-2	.	CASSQDFGDTYAANYGYTF	TGTGCCAGCAGCCAAGATTTTGGGGACACCTACGCTGCCAACTATGGCTACACCTTC
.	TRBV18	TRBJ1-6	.	CASSLPGNNNSPLHF	TGTGCCAGCTCACTCCCGGGAAATAATAATTCACCCCTCCACTTT
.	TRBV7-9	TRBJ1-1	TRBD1	CASSRGQGRAEAFF	TGTGCCAGCAGCCGAGGACAGGGTAGAGCTGAAGCTTTCTTT
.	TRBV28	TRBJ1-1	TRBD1	CASLEDRVWDTEAFF	TGTGCGTCACTCGAGGACAGGGTTTGGGACACTGAAGCTTTCTTT
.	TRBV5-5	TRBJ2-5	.	CASRTTARETQYF	TGTGCCAGCAGAACGACAGCTAGAGAGACCCAGTACTTC
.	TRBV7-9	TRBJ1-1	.	CASSPLQGSMNTEAFF	TGTGCCAGCAGCCCCCTACAAGGGAGCATGAACACTGAAGCTTTCTTT
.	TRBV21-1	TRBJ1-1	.	CASSKDRSRGRSNTEAFF	TGTGCCAGCAGCAAAGATAGGTCGAGGGGGCGATCGAACACTGAAGCTTTCTTT
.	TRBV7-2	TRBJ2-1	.	CASSSRVGNEQFF	TGTGCCAGCAGCTCCAGGGTAGGCAATGAGCAGTTCTTC
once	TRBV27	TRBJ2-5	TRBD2	CASRRSAGGETQYF	TGTGCCAGCAGGCGCTCGGCGGGGGGAGAGACCCAGTACTTC